This TCR beta chain was identified during a study of neurological immune-mediated disorders. The team produced cDNA through 5'RACE using 10-nucleotide random UMIs. TCRdb re-called the 5' RACE reads with MiXCR, one entry per CDR3 protein. The table includes about 27,000 distinct CDR3 sequences, 3% to 3.5% detected once. Study findings and constraints: Private repertoires in all groups were suggested by the finding that expanded clones across subjects shared no CDR3 amino acid sequences. HTLV-1-associated myelopathy had the most TCR clonal expansion, whereas multiple sclerosis had the least (lower than in healthy controls).

CDR3 length equals 13 residues. J was trimmed by 7 bases and V by 6 bases; bases with no gene match: 9. This clonotype was observed at least ten times. What it binds is unknown. Sequenced sample: PBMCs. This clonotype was sampled from a woman aged 25-40 years with multiple sclerosis. The gene calls are TRBV12-3 or TRBV12-4 and TRBJ2-7; 7 bases match TRBD1. DNA of the CDR3: TGTGCCAGCAGAGAGACAGGGTCTGAAGAGCAGTACTTC. It codes for CASRETGSEEQYF.